This TCR beta chain comes out of a study of identical twins. Healthy Caucasians were all of the donors. TCRdb used MiXCR to reprocess the 5' RACE reads, holding one entry per CDR3 protein. The table includes more than 400,000 distinct CDR3 sequences, 13% to 15% detected once. The sample also formed part of further work on yellow fever vaccine responses in identical twins.

This clonotype was sampled from a woman aged 18-30 years in good health. The sample consisted of CD4+ T cells sorted from blood.

This chain's CDR3 is CASSFSGAGDTQYF. DNA for the CDR3: TGTGCCAGCAGCTTTTCGGGAGCCGGAGATACGCAGTATTTT. The chain recombines TRBV11-3 with TRBJ2-3; D may be TRBD2 (6 bases). The CDR3 extends over 14 amino acids. The V end was cut by 3 bases, the J end by 5 bases, with 12 bases between. Germline assignment: CDR1 SGHNT and CDR2 YENEEA.